The 26 T cell receptor beta chains given below trace back to one sample, sequenced in a study of blood T cells in healthy people across ages. PCR was performed a second time for about 7 to 12 cycles using a sample-barcoded 5' primer and a J-beta primer mix. TCRdb redid the calling of the 5' RACE reads with MiXCR, one entry per CDR3 protein. The sample has some 1.5 million distinct CDR3 sequences, 28% seen once. Sequencing was carried out using blood. These receptors originate from a woman aged 25-40 years in good health.

Points on this clonotype: This clone may be a read error of a much larger clone one base away. The CDR3 does not end in the conserved phenylalanine or tryptophan, so this is likely a read error. This chain links TRBV29-1 with TRBJ2-5; D gene ambiguous. The DNA end lines up better with TRBJ2-7; the J call may be wrong. Germline CDR1 reads SQVTM; CDR2 reads ANQGSEA. The CDR3 length is 13 residues. CDR3 nucleotide sequence: TGCAGCGTTGAAGAGGTCAGGACCTACGAGCAGTACTGC. Translation gives CSVEEVRTYEQYC.

This rearrangement joins TRBV9 to TRBJ1-3; D unresolved. The CDR3 spans 16 residues. Trimming stripped 3 bases from V and 0 bases from J, with 13 bases between. From germline, CDR1 is SGDLS and CDR2 YYNGEE. CDR3 sequence: CASSGGPAHSGNTIYF. CDR3 DNA: TGTGCCAGCAGCGGAGGGCCCGCTCACTCTGGAAACACCATATATTTT.

V and J are TRBV2 and TRBJ1-1; no definite D call. Germline V CDR1 and CDR2: SNHLY, FYNNEI. This CDR3 comprises 13 residues. Trimming took off 2 bases at V and 11 bases at J, with 15 bases between the two ends. DNA of the CDR3: TGTGCCAGCAGTGAATTTAGGAGTGAGAACGCTTTCTTT. It specifies CASSEFRSENAFF. The full variable domain, rest sourced from reference TRBV2 and TRBJ1-1, is EPEVTQTPSHQVTQMGQEVILRCVPISNHLYFYWYRQILGQKVEFLVSFYNNEISEKSEIFDDQFSVERPDGSNFTLKIRSTKLEDSAMYFCASSEFRSENAFFGQGTRLTVV.

In this sample, this clonotype turned up a few times. This chain joins TRBV20-1 and TRBJ1-1, with D uncertain. Germline loops: CDR1 DFQATT, CDR2 SNEGSKA (reference sequence). Deletions cut 6 bases from V and 6 bases from J, with 17 bases between. This CDR3 contains 13 residues. The CDR3 is CSAAAGYQAEAFF. The CDR3 DNA reads TGCAGTGCCGCGGCGGGATACCAGGCTGAAGCTTTCTTT.

This clonotype appeared once. V is TRBV5-1 and J is TRBJ2-4; D is possibly TRBD1 (6 bases). V dropped 3 bases and J dropped 13 bases, with 20 bases sitting between them. The CDR3 has 14 amino acids. Looked up from germline, CDR1 is SGHRS and CDR2 is YFSETQ. CDR3 sequence (DNA): TGCGCCAGCAGCTCGGGGACAAACTACAATGAGCAGTACTTC. Translated, it gives CASSSGTNYNEQYF.

Remarks on this clonotype: One end of the junction fails to match germline, which may point to a read error. This chain links TRBV9 with TRBJ1-1; D may be TRBD1 (5 bases). This CDR3 comprises 14 residues. In germline, CDR1 is SGDLS, CDR2 YYNGEE. The CDR3 loop reads CASSAGTENTETFF. The CDR3 DNA is TGTGCCAGCAGCGCAGGGACCGAGAACACTGAAACTTTCTTT.

This clonotype was observed a few times. The chain is built from TRBV7-2 and TRBJ1-3; possible D gene TRBD1, 5 bases. CDR1 and CDR2 (germline): SGHTA, FQGNSA. The V end was cut by 7 bases, the J end by 0 bases, with 19 bases between. This CDR3 has 17 residues. The CDR3 DNA sequence: TGTGCCAGCACCTTCTACCCCCAGGGCCTCTCTGGAAACACCATATATTTT. Amino acid sequence: CASTFYPQGLSGNTIYF.

The chain employs TRBV3-1 and TRBJ2-4, with 9 positions matching TRBD2. V trimming: 0 bases; J trimming: 13 bases; junction bases outside the gene matches: 19. CDR3 length: 18 residues. Looked up from germline, CDR1 is LGHDT and CDR2 is YNNKEL (reference sequence). In nucleotides, the CDR3 is TGTGCCAGCAGCCAAGATATAATAGCGGGAGTTTTCGACAATGAGCAGTACTTC. Protein product: CASSQDIIAGVFDNEQYF.

The genes are TRBV6-5 and TRBJ2-7, with 8 bases matching TRBD1. The germline gives CDR1 MNHEY, CDR2 SVGAGI. V was clipped by 0 bases and J by 3 bases; unmatched bases: 4. There are 15 residues in the CDR3. The CDR3 bases are TGTGCCAGCAGTTACTCCGACAGGGGAGGCTACGAGCAGTACTTC. Translating gives CASSYSDRGGYEQYF.

This clonotype was picked up many times. The CDR3 bases are TGCAGTGCCCTACTAGCGGATAAAAACATTCAGTACTTC. This encodes CSALLADKNIQYF. The genes are TRBV20-1 and TRBJ2-4; TRBD2 aligns across 8 bases. Germline CDR1 DFQATT, CDR2 SNEGSKA (reference sequence). Trimming removed 6 bases from V and 4 bases from J; junction bases left unmatched: 5. The CDR3 runs 13 residues.

This clonotype was seen at least ten times. The chain combines TRBV6-2 or TRBV6-3 with TRBJ2-1; D might be TRBD1 (6 bases). The CDR3 is 14 amino acids. V lost 5 bases to trimming and J lost 4 bases, with 12 bases between them. Germline assignment: CDR1 MNHEY and CDR2 SVGEGT. The chain's CDR3 is CASSRRQEYNEQFF. The CDR3 region has the DNA TGTGCCAGCAGTCGGCGACAGGAATACAATGAGCAGTTCTTC.

This clonotype has a count of ten or more. CDR3 in DNA: TGTGCCAGCCGTAAGGCCAGCGGGGGGTTGAGCTCCTACGAGCAGTACTTC. Amino acids: CASRKASGGLSSYEQYF. This chain joins TRBV7-9 and TRBJ2-7; TRBD2 aligns across 9 bases. Per germline, CDR1 SEHNR and CDR2 FQNEAQ (reference sequence). This CDR3 comprises 17 residues. V trimming: 8 bases; J trimming: 0 bases; junction bases outside the gene matches: 14.

The sample holds a few counts of this clonotype. V gene TRBV7-3 combines with J gene TRBJ2-5; D not resolved. Germline CDR1 and CDR2: SGHTA and FQGTGA. Trimming stripped 2 bases from V and 2 bases from J, with 9 bases between. The CDR3 totals 14 residues. The CDR3 loop is CASSLVGIQETQYF. CDR3 nucleotides: TGTGCCAGCAGCTTAGTGGGGATTCAAGAGACCCAGTACTTC.

This clonotype was seen more than once but under ten times. The junction and the germline gene differ at one end; a read error may be behind it. The chain is built from TRBV6-5 and TRBJ1-6; a possible D gene is TRBD1 (6 bases). The CDR3 sequence is 13 residues long. Germline loops: CDR1 MNHEY, CDR2 SVGAGI. The CDR3 spells CASSQGQASPPHF. CDR3 bases: TGTGCCAGCAGTCAGGGGCAAGCTTCACCCCCCCACTTT.

This rearrangement joins TRBV12-5 to TRBJ2-1; 9 positions match TRBD1. CDR1 LGHNT and CDR2 FRNRAP come from the germline V gene. V shed 5 bases, J shed 4 bases, and the junction held 3 bases outside the gene matches. This CDR3 region has 14 residues. The CDR3, as DNA: TGTGCTAGTGGTCGGGACAGGGCTTACAATGAGCAGTTCTTC. Encoded protein: CASGRDRAYNEQFF.

This sequence joins TRBV5-1 and TRBJ2-3; D might be TRBD1 (5 bases). Germline-derived CDR1 and CDR2 are SGHRS and YFSETQ. This CDR3 contains 15 residues. Trimming stripped 2 bases from V and 5 bases from J, with 15 bases between. The CDR3 bases are TGCGCCAGCAGCTTTACGACAGAGAGGAGAGATACGCAGTATTTT. Its protein product is CASSFTTERRDTQYF.

This chain links TRBV5-1 with TRBJ2-4, with 11 bases aligning to TRBD2. V dropped 7 bases and J dropped 13; count of bases not matched to a gene: 13. This CDR3 contains 14 residues. Germline V gives CDR1 SGHRS, CDR2 YFSETQ. DNA for the CDR3: TGCGCCAGCGGGCCGGGACTAGCGGTTTGGGAGCAGTACTTC. It specifies CASGPGLAVWEQYF. Looking up the rest from reference TRBV5-1 and TRBJ2-4 gives the full variable domain: KAGVTQTPRYLIKTRGQQVTLSCSPISGHRSVSWYQQTPGQGLQFLFEYFSETQRNKGNFPGRFSGRQFSNSRSEMNVSTLELGDSALYLCASGPGLAVWEQYFGAGTRLSVL.

This clonotype was counted only a few times. The gene calls are TRBV3-1 and TRBJ2-3; D possibly corresponds to TRBD2 (6 bases). This CDR3 is 12 amino acids long. Trimming left V 4 bases short and J 14 bases short, with 16 bases between. CDR1 is LGHDT, CDR2 YNNKEL, per germline (reference sequence). The CDR3 region has the DNA TGTGCCAGCAGCCCCATAGGCGGGGAGGCGTATTTT. Residues: CASSPIGGEAYF.

V usage is TRBV4-3 and J usage is TRBJ1-1; TRBD1 is a possible D gene (5 bases). V lost 1 base to trimming and J lost 8 bases, with 11 bases between them. The CDR3 spans 13 residues. CDR1 is LGHNA, CDR2 YSLEER, per germline. CDR3 nucleotide sequence: TGCGCCAGCAGCCAAGCGTCAGGGCGGGAAGCTTTCTTT. It translates to CASSQASGREAFF.

The chain combines TRBV29-1 with TRBJ2-3, with 10 bases matching TRBD2. This CDR3 contains 15 residues. The V gene's germline CDR1 is SQVTM and CDR2 ANQGSEA. V shed 6 bases, J shed 6 bases, and the junction held 12 bases outside the gene matches. Written as DNA, the CDR3 is TGCAGCGTCCGAGGGCTAGCGGGAGAGATGGATACGCAGTATTTT. This gives the protein CSVRGLAGEMDTQYF.

V and J are TRBV12-3 or TRBV12-4 and TRBJ1-2; TRBD1 might be the D (6 bases). V was cut by 1 base and J by 6 bases, with 15 bases left in between. This CDR3 is 15 amino acids long. CDR3 nucleotides: TGTGCCAGCAGTTTAGAGTTTGGGGCAGGGGATGGCTACACCTTC. It encodes CASSLEFGAGDGYTF.

The DNA for the CDR3 is TGTGCCAGCAGCCCCGGGGGACTTTTGAGGGAGACCCAGTACTTC. Residues: CASSPGGLLRETQYF. The chain links TRBV7-2 to TRBJ2-5; a possible D gene is TRBD2 (6 bases). Germline V CDR1 and CDR2: SGHTA, FQGNSA. The CDR3 spans 15 residues. V was clipped by 5 bases and J by 5 bases, with 18 bases between them. The full variable domain, rest sourced from reference TRBV7-2 and TRBJ2-5, is GAGVSQSPSNKVTEKGKDVELRCDPISGHTALYWYRQSLGQGLEFLIYFQGNSAPDKSGLPSDRFSAERTGGSVSTLTIQRTQQEDSAVYLCASSPGGLLRETQYFGPGTRLLVL.

V usage is TRBV29-1 and J usage is TRBJ2-2; 10 nucleotides match TRBD1. This CDR3 has 16 residues. The germline gives CDR1 SQVTM, CDR2 ANQGSEA. The ends lost 2 bases at V and 6 bases at J; junction bases unmatched: 9. Here the CDR3 DNA reads TGCAGCGTTGAATTACGGGACAGGGGAAGCGCCGGGGAGCTGTTTTTT. Its translation: CSVELRDRGSAGELFF.

In this sample, this clonotype turned up many times. CDR3 region: CASSQGQATYEQYF. DNA for the CDR3: TGTGCCAGCAGCCAGGGACAGGCAACCTACGAGCAGTACTTC. This sequence joins TRBV7-2 and TRBJ2-7; TRBD1 aligns across 8 bases. V dropped 5 bases and J dropped 2; count of bases not matched to a gene: 5. CDR1 is SGHTA, CDR2 FQGNSA, per germline. The CDR3 loop spans 14 amino acids.

The chain is built from TRBV20-1 and TRBJ1-2; D is ambiguous. Germline V CDR1 and CDR2: DFQATT, SNEGSKA (reference sequence). V was shortened by 5 bases and J by 2 bases, with 12 bases between the two germline ends. This CDR3 comprises 13 residues. The CDR3 loop is CSADPSVNYGYTF. The CDR3 DNA sequence: TGCAGTGCTGACCCTAGTGTCAACTATGGCTACACCTTC.

With regard to this clonotype: A clone one base away is much larger, so this may be a read error. The CDR3 carries no conserved terminal phenylalanine or tryptophan, so it likely arises from a read error. This chain links TRBV6-5 with TRBJ2-7; 7 bases match TRBD1. The J segment lost 6 bases and the V segment lost 0 bases, leaving 11 bases of the junction unmatched. Germline CDR1 reads MNHEY; CDR2 reads SVGAGI. This CDR3 comprises 16 residues. The CDR3, as DNA: TGTGCCAGCAGTTACTCCGGGACAGAGCTCCGTTTCGAGCAGTACTTA. It encodes CASSYSGTELRFEQYL.